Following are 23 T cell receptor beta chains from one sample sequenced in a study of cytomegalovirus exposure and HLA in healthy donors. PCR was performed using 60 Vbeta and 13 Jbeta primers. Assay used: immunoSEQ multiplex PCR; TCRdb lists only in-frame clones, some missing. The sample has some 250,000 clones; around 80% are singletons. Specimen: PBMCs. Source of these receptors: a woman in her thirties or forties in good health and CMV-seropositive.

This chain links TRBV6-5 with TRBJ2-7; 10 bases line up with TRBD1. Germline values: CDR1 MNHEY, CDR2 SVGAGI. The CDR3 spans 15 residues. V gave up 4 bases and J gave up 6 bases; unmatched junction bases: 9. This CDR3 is CASSSRDRGRGEQYF. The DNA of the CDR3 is TGTGCCAGCAGTTCCCGAGACAGGGGGCGCGGCGAGCAGTACTTC.

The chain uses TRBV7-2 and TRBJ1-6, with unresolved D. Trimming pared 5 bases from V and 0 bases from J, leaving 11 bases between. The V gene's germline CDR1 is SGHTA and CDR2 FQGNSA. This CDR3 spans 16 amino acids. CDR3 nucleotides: TGTGCCAGCAGCCCTTTAGTGAGCTCCTATAATTCACCCCTCCACTTT. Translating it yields CASSPLVSSYNSPLHF.

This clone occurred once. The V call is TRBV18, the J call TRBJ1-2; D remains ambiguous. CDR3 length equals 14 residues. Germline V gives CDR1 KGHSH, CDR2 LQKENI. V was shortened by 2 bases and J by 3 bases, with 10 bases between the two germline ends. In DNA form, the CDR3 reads TGTGCCAGCTCACCATACAGTACACACTATGGCTACACCTTC. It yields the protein CASSPYSTHYGYTF. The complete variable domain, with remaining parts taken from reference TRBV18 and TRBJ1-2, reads NAGVMQNPRHLVRRRGQEARLRCSPMKGHSHVYWYRQLPEEGLKFMVYLQKENIIDESGMPKERFSAEFPKEGPSILRIQQVVRGDSAAYFCASSPYSTHYGYTFGSGTRLTVV.

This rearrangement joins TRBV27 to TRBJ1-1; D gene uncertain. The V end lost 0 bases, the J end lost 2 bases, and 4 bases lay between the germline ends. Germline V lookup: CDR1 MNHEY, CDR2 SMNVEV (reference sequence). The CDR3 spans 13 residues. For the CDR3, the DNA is TGTGCCAGCAGTTTATCGAGAAACACTGAAGCTTTCTTT. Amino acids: CASSLSRNTEAFF.

The CDR3 protein is CASSPGIVGGSYNEQFF. The CDR3 DNA reads TGCGCCAGCAGCCCTGGGATCGTGGGAGGATCCTACAATGAGCAGTTCTTC. The V call is TRBV4-3, the J call TRBJ2-1, with D possibly TRBD2 on 6 matching bases. CDR1 and CDR2 from the germline V gene are LGHNA and YSLEER. Trimming took 4 bases from V and 1 from J, leaving 17 bases between them. The CDR3 loop spans 17 amino acids.

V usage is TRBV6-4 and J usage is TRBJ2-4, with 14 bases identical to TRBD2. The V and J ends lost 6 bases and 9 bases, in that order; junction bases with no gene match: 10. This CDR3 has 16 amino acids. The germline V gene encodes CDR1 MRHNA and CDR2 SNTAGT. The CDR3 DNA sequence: TGTGCCAGCAGCCCAGATGGACTAGCGGGGGGAGTCATTCAGTACTTC. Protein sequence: CASSPDGLAGGVIQYF.

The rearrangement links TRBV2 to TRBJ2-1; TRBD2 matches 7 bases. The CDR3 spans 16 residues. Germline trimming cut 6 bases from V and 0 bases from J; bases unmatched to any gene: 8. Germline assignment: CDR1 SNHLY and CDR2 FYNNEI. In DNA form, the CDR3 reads TGTGCCAGCAGGCTCAGCGGGGCCTTCTCCTACAATGAGCAGTTCTTC. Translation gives CASRLSGAFSYNEQFF.

The CDR3 nucleotides read TGCGCCAGCAAAAACAGGGGAGTCTCCTACAATGAGCAGTTCTTC. Protein product: CASKNRGVSYNEQFF. V usage is TRBV5-1 and J usage is TRBJ2-1, with TRBD1 matching over 7 bases. CDR1 and CDR2 (germline): SGHRS, YFSETQ. J gave up 0 bases and V 6 bases, and 6 bases lay outside the gene matches. The CDR3 covers 15 residues. The full variable domain, rest sourced from reference TRBV5-1 and TRBJ2-1, is KAGVTQTPRYLIKTRGQQVTLSCSPISGHRSVSWYQQTPGQGLQFLFEYFSETQRNKGNFPGRFSGRQFSNSRSEMNVSTLELGDSALYLCASKNRGVSYNEQFFGPGTRLTVL.

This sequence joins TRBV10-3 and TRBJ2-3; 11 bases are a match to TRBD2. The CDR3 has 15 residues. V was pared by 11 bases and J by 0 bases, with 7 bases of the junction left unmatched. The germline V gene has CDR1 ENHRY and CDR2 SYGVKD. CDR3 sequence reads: CAARLAGQSTDTQYF. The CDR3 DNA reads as TGTGCCGCCAGACTAGCGGGACAAAGCACAGATACGCAGTATTTT.

CDR3 in DNA: TGTGCCAGCTCACCTGGGACTAGCGGCACAGATACGCAGTATTTT. It specifies CASSPGTSGTDTQYF. The chain couples TRBV18 to TRBJ2-3; TRBD2 matches at 10 bases. The CDR3 runs 15 residues. The trim removed 3 bases at V and 1 base at J, leaving 1 base unmatched. CDR1 is KGHSH, CDR2 LQKENI, per germline.

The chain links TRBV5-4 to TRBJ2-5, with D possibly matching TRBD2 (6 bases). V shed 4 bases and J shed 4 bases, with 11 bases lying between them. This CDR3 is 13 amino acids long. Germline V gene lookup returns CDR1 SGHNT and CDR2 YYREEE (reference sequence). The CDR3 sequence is CASSPAGRETQYF. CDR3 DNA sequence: TGTGCCAGCAGCCCCGCGGGGCGAGAGACCCAGTACTTC.

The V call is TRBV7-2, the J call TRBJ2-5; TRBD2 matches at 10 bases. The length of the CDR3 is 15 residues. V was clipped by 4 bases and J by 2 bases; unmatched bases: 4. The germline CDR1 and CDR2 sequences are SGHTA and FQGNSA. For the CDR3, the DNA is TGTGCCAGCAGCTCCCAGCGGGGGGGACAAGAGACCCAGTACTTC. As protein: CASSSQRGGQETQYF.

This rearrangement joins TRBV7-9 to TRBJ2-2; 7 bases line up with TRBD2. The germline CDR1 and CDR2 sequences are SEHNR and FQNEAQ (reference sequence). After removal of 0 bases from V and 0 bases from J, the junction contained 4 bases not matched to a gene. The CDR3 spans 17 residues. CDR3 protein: CASSLATAGANTGELFF. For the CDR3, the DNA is TGTGCCAGCAGCTTAGCGACTGCGGGAGCGAACACCGGGGAGCTGTTTTTT.

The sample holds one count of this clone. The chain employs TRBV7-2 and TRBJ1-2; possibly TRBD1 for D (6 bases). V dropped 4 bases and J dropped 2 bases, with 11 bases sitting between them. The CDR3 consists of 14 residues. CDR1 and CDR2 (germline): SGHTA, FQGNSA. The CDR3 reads CASSSPGGNYGYTF. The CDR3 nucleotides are TGTGCCAGCAGCTCCCCTGGGGGCAACTATGGCTACACCTTC.

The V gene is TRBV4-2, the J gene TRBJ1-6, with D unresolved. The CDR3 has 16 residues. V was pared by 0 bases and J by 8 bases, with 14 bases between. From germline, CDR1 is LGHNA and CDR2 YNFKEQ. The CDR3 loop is CASSQDSGQTYSPLHF. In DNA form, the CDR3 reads TGTGCCAGCAGCCAAGATTCAGGCCAGACCTATTCACCCCTCCACTTT.

The CDR3 is CASIYGGTTEAFF. DNA of the CDR3: TGTGCCAGTATTTACGGGGGGACCACTGAAGCTTTCTTT. V and J are TRBV19 and TRBJ1-1; D might be TRBD1 (5 bases). Germline V gene sequence: CDR1 LNHDA, CDR2 SQIVND (reference sequence). Trimming left V 7 bases short and J 4 bases short, with 13 bases between. The CDR3 length is 13 residues.

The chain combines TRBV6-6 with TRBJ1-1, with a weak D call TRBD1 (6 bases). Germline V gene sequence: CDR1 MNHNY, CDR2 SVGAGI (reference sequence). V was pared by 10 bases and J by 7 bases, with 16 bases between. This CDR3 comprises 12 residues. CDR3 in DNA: TGTGCCACCACAGGGTCCGGCAATGAAGCTTTCTTT. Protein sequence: CATTGSGNEAFF.

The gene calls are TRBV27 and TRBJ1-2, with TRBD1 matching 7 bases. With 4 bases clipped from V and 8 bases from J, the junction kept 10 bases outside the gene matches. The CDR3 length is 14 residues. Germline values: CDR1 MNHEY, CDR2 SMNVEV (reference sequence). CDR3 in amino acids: CASSSRTGTQGYTF. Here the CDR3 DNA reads TGTGCCAGCAGTTCCCGGACAGGTACTCAAGGCTACACCTTC.

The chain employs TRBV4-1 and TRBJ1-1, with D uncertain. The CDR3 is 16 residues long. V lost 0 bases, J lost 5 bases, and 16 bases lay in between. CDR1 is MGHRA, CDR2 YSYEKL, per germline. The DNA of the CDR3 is TGCGCCAGCAGCCAAGAGGAGGCGGCGCGGAGGACTGAAGCTTTCTTT. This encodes CASSQEEAARRTEAFF.

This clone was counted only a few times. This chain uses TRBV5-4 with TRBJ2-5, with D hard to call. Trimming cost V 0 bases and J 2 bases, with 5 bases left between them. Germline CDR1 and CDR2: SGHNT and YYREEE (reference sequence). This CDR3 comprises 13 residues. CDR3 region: CASSLAVQETQYF. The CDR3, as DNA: TGTGCCAGCAGCTTGGCGGTACAAGAGACCCAGTACTTC. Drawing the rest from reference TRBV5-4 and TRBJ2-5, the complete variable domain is ETGVTQSPTHLIKTRGQQVTLRCSSQSGHNTVSWYQQALGQGPQFIFQYYREEENGRGNFPPRFSGLQFPNYSSELNVNALELDDSALYLCASSLAVQETQYFGPGTRLLVL.

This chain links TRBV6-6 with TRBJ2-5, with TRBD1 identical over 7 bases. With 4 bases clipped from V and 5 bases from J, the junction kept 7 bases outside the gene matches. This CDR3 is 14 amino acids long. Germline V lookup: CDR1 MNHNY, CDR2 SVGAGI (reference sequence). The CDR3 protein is CASSSGQAGETQYF. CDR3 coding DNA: TGTGCCAGCAGTTCCGGACAGGCGGGCGAGACCCAGTACTTC.

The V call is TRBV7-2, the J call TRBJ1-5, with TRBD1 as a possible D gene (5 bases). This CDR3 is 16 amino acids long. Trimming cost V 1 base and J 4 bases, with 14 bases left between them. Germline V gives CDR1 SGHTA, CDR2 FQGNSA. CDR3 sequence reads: CASSLEGRVRNQPQHF. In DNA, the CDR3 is TGTGCCAGCAGCTTAGAGGGCAGGGTACGGAATCAGCCCCAGCATTTT.

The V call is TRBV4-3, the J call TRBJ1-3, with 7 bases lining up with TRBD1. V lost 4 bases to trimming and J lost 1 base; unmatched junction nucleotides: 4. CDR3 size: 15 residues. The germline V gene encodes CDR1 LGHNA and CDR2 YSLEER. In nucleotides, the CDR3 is TGCGCCAGCAGCCGAACAGGGGCTTCTGGAAACACCATATATTTT. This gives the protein CASSRTGASGNTIYF.